This T cell receptor beta chain was profiled in a study of CD8 T cells in ankylosing spondylitis. This clonotype has a handful of counts. Its cognate antigen is unknown. Since a much larger clone is just one base distant, this may be a read error. Findings and caveats of the study: Disease-linked clones reportedly showed significant enrichment in matched ankylosing spondylitis synovial fluid. Some motif variants had been reported before (in reactive arthritis synovial fluid and blood).

V was clipped by 4 bases and J by 2 bases, with 9 bases between them. This CDR3 spans 13 amino acids. Germline V lookup: CDR1 SGHRS, CDR2 YFSETQ. The authors made TCR beta libraries by quantitative 5'-RACE with molecular barcodes. In TCRdb, the 5' RACE reads were re-called with MiXCR into one record per CDR3 protein. Of 250,000 to 300,000 distinct CDR3 sequences in the sample, 20% were seen once. J is TRBJ1-1 and V is TRBV5-1; perhaps TRBD1 as D (6 bases). This sequence was found in a male donor with ankylosing spondylitis or in good health (not recorded which). The sequencing input was blood, either unsorted or a sorted T cell fraction (not recorded which). The CDR3: CASSPGHNTEAFF. The CDR3 DNA follows: TGCGCCAGCAGCCCGGGACACAACACTGAAGCTTTCTTT.